This TCR beta chain was sequenced for a study of blood T cell repertoires in COVID-19. Study overall: Samples representing acute and convalescent COVID-19 were sourced from the United States, Italy and Spain. From T cells, B-cell-depleted T cells, or PBMCs came the material, which was cDNA or gDNA.

Per the original methods: The authors estimated nucleated cell counts from reference gene primer amplification. The table came from immunoSEQ multiplex PCR; TCRdb's copy has only in-frame clones and leaves some out. V and J calls and clone size follow that table, whereas D and trimming were derived from the DNA. The sample shows about 75,000 clones, about four fifths of them seen only once. This receptor was taken from an elderly woman with active or convalescent COVID-19. The sequenced sample consisted of peripheral blood.

DNA of the CDR3: TGCGCCAGCAGCCAAGATCTAGGGACTAATCCCTACGAGCAGTACTTC. It is translated as CASSQDLGTNPYEQYF. The chain employs TRBV4-3 and TRBJ2-7; 7 bases are a match to TRBD2. The CDR3 runs 16 residues. Trimming at V came to 0 bases and at J to 2 bases, leaving 7 bases not matched to a gene. Per the germline V gene, CDR1 is LGHNA and CDR2 is YSLEER.